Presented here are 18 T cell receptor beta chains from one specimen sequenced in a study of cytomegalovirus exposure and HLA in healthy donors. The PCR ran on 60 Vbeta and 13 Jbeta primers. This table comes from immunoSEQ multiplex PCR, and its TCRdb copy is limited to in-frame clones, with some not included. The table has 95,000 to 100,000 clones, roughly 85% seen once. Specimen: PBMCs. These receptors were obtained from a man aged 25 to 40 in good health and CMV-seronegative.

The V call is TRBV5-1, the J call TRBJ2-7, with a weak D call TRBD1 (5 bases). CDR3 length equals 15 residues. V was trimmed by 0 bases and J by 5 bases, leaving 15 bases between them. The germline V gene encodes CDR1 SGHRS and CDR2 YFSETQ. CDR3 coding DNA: TGCGCCAGCAGCTTGGCCTCGGCAGGGTTAGACGAGCAGTACTTC. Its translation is CASSLASAGLDEQYF.

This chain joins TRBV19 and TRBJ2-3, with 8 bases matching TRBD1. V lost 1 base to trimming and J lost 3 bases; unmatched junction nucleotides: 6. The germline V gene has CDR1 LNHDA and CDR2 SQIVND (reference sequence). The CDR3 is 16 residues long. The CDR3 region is CASSIVGTGGTDTQYF. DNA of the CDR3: TGTGCCAGTAGTATAGTGGGCACAGGGGGGACAGATACGCAGTATTTT.

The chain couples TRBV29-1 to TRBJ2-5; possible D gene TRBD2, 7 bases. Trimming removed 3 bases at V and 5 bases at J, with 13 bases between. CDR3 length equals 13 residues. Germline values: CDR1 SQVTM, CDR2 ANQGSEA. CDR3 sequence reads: CSVDGGAAETQYF. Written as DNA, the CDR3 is TGCAGCGTTGATGGGGGGGCAGCGGAGACCCAGTACTTC.

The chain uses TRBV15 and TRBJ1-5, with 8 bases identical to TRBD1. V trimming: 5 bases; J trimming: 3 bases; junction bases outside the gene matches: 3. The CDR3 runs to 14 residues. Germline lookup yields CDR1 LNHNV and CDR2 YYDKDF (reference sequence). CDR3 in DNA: TGTGCCACCAGCGACAGGGGATACAATCAGCCCCAGCATTTT. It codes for CATSDRGYNQPQHF.

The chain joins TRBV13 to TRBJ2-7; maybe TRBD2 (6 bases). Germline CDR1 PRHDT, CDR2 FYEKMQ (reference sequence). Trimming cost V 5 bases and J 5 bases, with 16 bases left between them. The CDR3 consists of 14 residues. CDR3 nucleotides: TGTGCCAGCAGCCTGATCGGGGGTGCCCACGAGCAGTACTTC. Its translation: CASSLIGGAHEQYF.

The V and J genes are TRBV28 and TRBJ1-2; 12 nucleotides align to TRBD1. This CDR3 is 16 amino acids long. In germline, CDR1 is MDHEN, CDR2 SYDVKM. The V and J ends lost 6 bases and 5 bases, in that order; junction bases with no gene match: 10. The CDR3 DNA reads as TGTGCCAGCAGGTCGCCGGGACAGGGGGCATATTATGGCTACACCTTC. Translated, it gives CASRSPGQGAYYGYTF.

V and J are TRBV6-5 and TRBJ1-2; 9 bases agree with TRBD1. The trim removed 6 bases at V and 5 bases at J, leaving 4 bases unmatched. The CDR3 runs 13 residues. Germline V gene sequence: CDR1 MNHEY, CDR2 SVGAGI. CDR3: CASSFGTGYGYTF. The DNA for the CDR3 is TGTGCCAGCAGCTTCGGGACAGGGTATGGCTACACCTTC.

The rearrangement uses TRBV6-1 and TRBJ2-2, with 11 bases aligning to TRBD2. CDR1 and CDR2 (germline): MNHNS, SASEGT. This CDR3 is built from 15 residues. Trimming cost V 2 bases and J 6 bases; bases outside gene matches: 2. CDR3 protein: CASSELAGGPGELFF. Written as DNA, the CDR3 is TGTGCCAGCAGTGAATTAGCGGGGGGGCCCGGGGAGCTGTTTTTT.

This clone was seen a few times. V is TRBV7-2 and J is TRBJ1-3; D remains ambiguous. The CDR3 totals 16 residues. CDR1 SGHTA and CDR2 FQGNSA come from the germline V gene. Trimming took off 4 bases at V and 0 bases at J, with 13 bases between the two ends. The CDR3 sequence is CASSSSAASSGNTIYF. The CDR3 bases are TGTGCCAGCAGCTCCTCCGCGGCGAGCTCTGGAAACACCATATATTTT.

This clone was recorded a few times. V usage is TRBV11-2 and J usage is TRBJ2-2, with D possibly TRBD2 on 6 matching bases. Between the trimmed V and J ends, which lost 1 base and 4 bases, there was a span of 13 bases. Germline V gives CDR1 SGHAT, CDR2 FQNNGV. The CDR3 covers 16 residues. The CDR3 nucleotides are TGTGCCAGCAGCTTAGCCGGGAGAGTGGGCACCGGGGAGCTGTTTTTT. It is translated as CASSLAGRVGTGELFF.

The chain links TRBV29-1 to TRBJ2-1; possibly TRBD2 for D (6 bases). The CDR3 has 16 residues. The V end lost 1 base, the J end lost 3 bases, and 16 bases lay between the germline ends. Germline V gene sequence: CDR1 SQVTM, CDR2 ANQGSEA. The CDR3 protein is CSVEAVGGADYNEQFF. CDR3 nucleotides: TGCAGCGTTGAAGCGGTTGGCGGGGCTGACTACAATGAGCAGTTCTTC.

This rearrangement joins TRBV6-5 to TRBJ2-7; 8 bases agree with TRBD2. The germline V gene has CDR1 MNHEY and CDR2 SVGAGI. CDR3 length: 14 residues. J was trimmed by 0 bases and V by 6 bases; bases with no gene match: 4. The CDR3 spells CASSSGGDSYEQYF. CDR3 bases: TGTGCCAGCAGCTCGGGGGGGGACTCCTACGAGCAGTACTTC.

The CDR3 region is CASSESSGGPPSDEQFF. In DNA, the CDR3 is TGTGCCAGCAGTGAGTCTAGCGGGGGCCCCCCCTCCGATGAGCAGTTCTTC. The V gene is TRBV2, the J gene TRBJ2-1; 10 nucleotides align to TRBD2. Germline CDR1 is SNHLY and CDR2 is FYNNEI. V lost 3 bases and J lost 8; bases outside the gene matches: 13. The CDR3 is 17 amino acids.

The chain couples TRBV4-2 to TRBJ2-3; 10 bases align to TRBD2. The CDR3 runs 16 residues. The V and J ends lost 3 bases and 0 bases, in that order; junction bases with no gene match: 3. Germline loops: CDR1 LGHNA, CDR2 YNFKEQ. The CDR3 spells CASSQSLAGSTDTQYF. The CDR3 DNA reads TGTGCCAGCAGCCAGTCACTAGCGGGGAGCACAGATACGCAGTATTTT.

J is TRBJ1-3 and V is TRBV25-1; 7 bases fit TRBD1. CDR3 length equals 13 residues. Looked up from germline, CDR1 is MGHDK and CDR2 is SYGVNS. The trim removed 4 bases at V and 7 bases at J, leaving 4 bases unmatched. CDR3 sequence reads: CASSVTGRNTIYF. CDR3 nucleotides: TGTGCCAGCAGTGTGACAGGGCGGAACACCATATATTTT.

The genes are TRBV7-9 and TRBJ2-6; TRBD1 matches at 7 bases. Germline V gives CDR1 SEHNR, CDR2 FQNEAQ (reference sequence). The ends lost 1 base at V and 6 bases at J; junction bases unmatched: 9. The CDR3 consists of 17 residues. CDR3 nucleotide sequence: TGTGCCAGCAGCTTAGGACAGGGTCGCCTCGTGGCCAACGTCCTGACTTTC. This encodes CASSLGQGRLVANVLTF.

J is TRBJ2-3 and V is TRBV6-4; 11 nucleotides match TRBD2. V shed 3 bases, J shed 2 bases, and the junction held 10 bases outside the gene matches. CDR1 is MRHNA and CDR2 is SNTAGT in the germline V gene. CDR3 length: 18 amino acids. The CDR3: CASSDFPLAGGPTDTQYF. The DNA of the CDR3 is TGTGCCAGCAGTGATTTCCCCCTAGCGGGAGGACCCACAGATACGCAGTATTTT.

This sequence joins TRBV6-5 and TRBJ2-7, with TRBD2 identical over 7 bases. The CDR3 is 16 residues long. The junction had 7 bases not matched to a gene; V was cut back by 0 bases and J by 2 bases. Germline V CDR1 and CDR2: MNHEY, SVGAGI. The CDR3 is CASSYSGQGGTYEQYF. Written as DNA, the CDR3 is TGTGCCAGCAGTTACTCGGGGCAGGGAGGGACCTACGAGCAGTACTTC.